This T cell receptor beta chain was captured by sequencing in a study of CD8 T cells in Susac syndrome. The V and J ends lost 4 bases and 0 bases, in that order; junction bases with no gene match: 10. Looked up from germline, CDR1 is SGDLS and CDR2 is YYNGEE. CDR3 size: 17 residues. Roughly 0.45 to 1 ug RNA was reverse transcribed with random hexamers. TCRdb re-analysed the immunoSEQ multiplex PCR reads in MiXCR, keeping a single row per CDR3 protein. The sample lists some 150,000 distinct CDR3 sequences, 85% to 95% occurring once. Sequenced sample: CD4+ T cells from PBMCs. V and J are TRBV9 and TRBJ2-1; TRBD2 agrees at 7 bases. The source is a human donor with Susac syndrome. The CDR3 sequence is CASSSYSGPISYNEQFF. CDR3 bases: TGTGCCAGCAGCTCCTATAGCGGGCCCATCTCCTACAATGAGCAGTTCTTC.